The entry below gives a single T cell receptor beta chain sequence along with its context. Its antigen is unknown. No quality values exist for individual bases; no much larger clone is one base distant. The library was obtained by the immunoSEQ multiplex PCR assay. Rearranged TCR beta chain sequences were amplified with the hsTCRB Kit following the manufacturer's protocol. Sequencing of TCRB libraries was carried out on an Illumina MiSeq. Processing in the source paper ran as follows. The proprietary platform of the kit vendor was used for demultiplexing, trimming and gene mapping. As stored in TCRdb, this immuneACCESS dataset retains in-frame rearrangements with V and J assigned. A fraction of the clones does not appear; measured against another copy, unresolved V genes explain less than half of the discrepancy, and the remainder lacks a known reason. The V and J calls and clone size are taken from that table; D and trimming were inferred from the DNA. The sample data list under 80,000 clones, and 80% to 90% of these were observed just once. Under 3.5% of the sample goes to the ten largest clones.

Inclusive of the bounding cysteine and phenylalanine, the CDR3 is 15 residues long. This entry keeps only the CDR3 DNA: 45 bases, framed from base 1. V loses 7 bases of germline sequence and J loses 5 bases, and the interval between the two ends is 17 bases. The germline V gene (reference sequence) specifies MNHEY as CDR1 and SMNVEV as CDR2. The data originate from a study of a mutant IDH1 vaccine in newly diagnosed glioma (dated by TCRdb to about 2021). General notes on the study: Of the roughly 30 treated patients, around 62% were male and about 40% were female, and a mean age of 40.4 years was recorded. Before enrollment, most patients had been given radiochemotherapy with temozolomide as standard therapy, while the rest had received either radiotherapy alone or temozolomide alone. Peripheral blood was drawn at six visits: V03 (baseline), V05, V07, V10, V12 and V13. For exploratory analyses, approximately 23 treated patients had longitudinal TCRB deep sequencing done wherever samples were available.

On the study overall, not on this receptor specifically: The authors noted that analyses of patient blood samples could not be reproduced because of sample limitations. Immune responses induced by the vaccine were seen in approximately 93% of patients across multiple MHC alleles. Selection of PBMC samples for TCRB deep sequencing was based on availability. Pseudoprogression seemed to be unrelated to changes in the top peripheral T cell clonotypes found by TCRB sequencing.

According to the study, the label for this sample's time point signals: baseline, week 1 (first vaccination visit). The label giving this sample's treatment or condition can be read as: pre-vaccination baseline after standard-of-care therapy. Newly diagnosed WHO grade 3 or 4 IDH1-mutant astrocytomas showing loss of nuclear ATRX were present in the donors. The samples were drawn from NOA16, a multicentre, single-arm, open-label phase I trial in Germany that tested a mutant IDH1 peptide vaccine in humans for the first time. For immunogenicity testing, the blood drawn at visit V03 was used as the baseline sample. Genomic DNA for TCRB sequencing was isolated from EDTA blood with the DNeasy Blood and Tissue Kit.

The chain is made from TRBV27 and TRBJ1-4; the D segment could be TRBD1, given 6 matching bases. The sample here was PBMCs, taken from a glioma patient treated with radiotherapy, temozolomide or both. The TCR was taken from a young man with glioma. The base sequence is TGTGCCAGCACACAACCGGGACAAGGCAATGAAAAACTGTTTTTT. It specifies CASTQPGQGNEKLFF.